Following are 4 T cell receptor beta chains from one sample sequenced in a study of blood T cell repertoires in COVID-19. Assay used: immunoSEQ multiplex PCR; TCRdb lists only in-frame clones, some missing. The table lists about 240,000 clones, 75% to 90% of them singletons. The sample taken for sequencing was PBMCs or T cells enriched from blood (not recorded which). These receptors were taken from a woman aged 35 to 49 with acute COVID-19.

This chain connects TRBV6-5 to TRBJ1-5, with 12 bases lining up with TRBD1. CDR3 size: 16 residues. CDR1 and CDR2 (germline): MNHEY, SVGAGI. With 4 bases clipped from V and 4 bases from J, the junction kept 5 bases outside the gene matches. CDR3 in DNA: TGTGCCAGCAGTTCGGGACAGGGGGCGACGAATCAGCCCCAGCATTTT. Its protein is CASSSGQGATNQPQHF.

Here the CDR3 reads CASSEGGQGLQETQYF. As DNA, the CDR3 is TGTGCCAGCAGTGAAGGGGGTCAGGGGCTACAAGAGACCCAGTACTTC. This rearrangement joins TRBV2 to TRBJ2-5, with a tentative D call TRBD1 (6 bases). Looked up from germline, CDR1 is SNHLY and CDR2 is FYNNEI. The CDR3 runs 16 residues. V was shortened by 1 base and J by 2 bases, with 14 bases between the two germline ends.

The chain couples TRBV11-3 to TRBJ1-3; unclear D gene. Deletions cut 1 base from V and 0 bases from J, with 4 bases between. The CDR3 runs 14 residues. In germline, CDR1 is SGHNT, CDR2 YENEEA. CDR3 protein: CASSLAGSGNTIYF. DNA for the CDR3: TGTGCCAGCAGCTTAGCGGGCTCTGGAAACACCATATATTTT. Looking up the rest from reference TRBV11-3 and TRBJ1-3 gives the full variable domain: EAGVVQSPRYKIIEKKQPVAFWCNPISGHNTLYWYLQNLGQGPELLIRYENEEAVDDSQLPKDRFSAERLKGVDSTLKIQPAELGDSAVYLCASSLAGSGNTIYFGEGSWLTVV.

The chain uses TRBV5-1 and TRBJ2-5; 9 bases are shared with TRBD2. Trimming cost V 5 bases and J 3 bases; bases outside gene matches: 5. The CDR3 is made up of 14 amino acids. Germline CDR1 is SGHRS and CDR2 is YFSETQ. The CDR3 here is CASSSGLAKETQYF. As DNA, the CDR3 is TGCGCCAGCAGTTCGGGACTAGCAAAAGAGACCCAGTACTTC.